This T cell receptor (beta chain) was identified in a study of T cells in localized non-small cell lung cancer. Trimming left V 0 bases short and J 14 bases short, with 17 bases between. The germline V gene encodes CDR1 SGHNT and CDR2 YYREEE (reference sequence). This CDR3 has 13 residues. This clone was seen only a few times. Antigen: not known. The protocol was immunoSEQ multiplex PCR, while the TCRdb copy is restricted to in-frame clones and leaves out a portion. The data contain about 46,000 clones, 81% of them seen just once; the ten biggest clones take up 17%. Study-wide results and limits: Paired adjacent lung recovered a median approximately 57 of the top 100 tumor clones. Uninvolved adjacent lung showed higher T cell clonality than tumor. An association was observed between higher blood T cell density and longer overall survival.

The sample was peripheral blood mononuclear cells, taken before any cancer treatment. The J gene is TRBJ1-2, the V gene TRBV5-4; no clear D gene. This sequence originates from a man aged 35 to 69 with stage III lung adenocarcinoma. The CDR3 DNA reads TGTGCCAGCAGCTTGGATGAGGCACGGTCAAGAACCTTC. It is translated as CASSLDEARSRTF.